The clone carrying this T cell receptor (beta chain) was detected only once. Its antigen is not known. The data were obtained in a study of cytomegalovirus exposure and HLA in healthy donors. Study-level findings and limits: HLA allele associations emerged for around 15,000 TCR beta sequences in a later analysis, at 0.05 false discovery rate. Later analysis identified a missense DCLRE1C variant that was linked to TCR beta V- and J-gene trimming.

Germline loops: CDR1 SEHNR, CDR2 FQNEAQ (reference sequence). J lost 4 bases, V lost 7 bases, and 9 bases had no gene match. This CDR3 contains 14 residues. In the PCR, 60 Vbeta and 13 Jbeta primers were used. Sequencing used immunoSEQ multiplex PCR; TCRdb keeps in-frame clones, though not all of them. This sample yields some 200,000 clones, of which approximately 82% are seen a single time; 1.7% belongs to the top ten. The rearrangement joins TRBV7-9 to TRBJ2-7; 8 bases match TRBD2. The receptor comes from a woman aged 18-30 years in good health and CMV-seronegative. The specimen was PBMCs. This CDR3 reads CASTKWRGEYEQYF. The CDR3 DNA is TGTGCCAGCACCAAGTGGCGGGGGGAGTACGAGCAGTACTTC.